The sequence of this T cell receptor (beta chain) was determined in a study of cytomegalovirus exposure and HLA in healthy donors. It was with 60 Vbeta and 13 Jbeta primers that the PCR ran. Generated by immunoSEQ multiplex PCR, the TCRdb table keeps only in-frame clones and is missing some. The sample holds about 160,000 clones, 79% seen once. Worth noting for this clone: Its antigen is not known.

Germline loops: CDR1 MGHRA, CDR2 YSYEKL. The CDR3 length is 16 residues. V was clipped by 1 base and J by 5 bases; unmatched bases: 7. The donors (healthy individuals) were bone marrow donors. The study's findings and limits: Presence/absence analyses took donor sequencing depth as roughly uniform. Approximately 17,000 TCR beta sequences were associated with HLA alleles at 0.05 false discovery rate in a later analysis.

This clonotype was obtained from a man aged 35 to 55 in good health and CMV-seronegative. This chain joins TRBV4-1 and TRBJ2-3; 9 bases agree with TRBD2. The sequencing input was PBMCs. The CDR3 bases are TGCGCCAGCAGCCAAGGTAGCGGGAGAGGGAGAGATACGCAGTATTTT. Amino acids: CASSQGSGRGRDTQYF.